This T cell receptor beta chain was recovered during a study of blood T cell repertoires in COVID-19. Germline V gene lookup returns CDR1 MNHEY and CDR2 SVGAGI. The CDR3 contains 14 residues. With 6 bases clipped from V and 11 bases from J, the junction kept 6 bases outside the gene matches. Participants came from roughly 25 US areas, aged about 18 to 95 years. Only in-frame clones appear in the TCRdb table, and some are missing; sequencing was by immunoSEQ multiplex PCR. The sample yields around 330,000 clones, about 87% seen once. This sequence joins TRBV6-5 and TRBJ1-6, with 11 bases matching TRBD1. The material sequenced was PBMCs or T cells enriched from blood (not recorded which). This sequence was found in a woman between 18 and 29 years old who had recovered from COVID-19. The CDR3 DNA follows: TGTGCCAGCAGAGCCGGGACAGGGGGGCCACCCCTCCACTTT. This encodes CASRAGTGGPPLHF.